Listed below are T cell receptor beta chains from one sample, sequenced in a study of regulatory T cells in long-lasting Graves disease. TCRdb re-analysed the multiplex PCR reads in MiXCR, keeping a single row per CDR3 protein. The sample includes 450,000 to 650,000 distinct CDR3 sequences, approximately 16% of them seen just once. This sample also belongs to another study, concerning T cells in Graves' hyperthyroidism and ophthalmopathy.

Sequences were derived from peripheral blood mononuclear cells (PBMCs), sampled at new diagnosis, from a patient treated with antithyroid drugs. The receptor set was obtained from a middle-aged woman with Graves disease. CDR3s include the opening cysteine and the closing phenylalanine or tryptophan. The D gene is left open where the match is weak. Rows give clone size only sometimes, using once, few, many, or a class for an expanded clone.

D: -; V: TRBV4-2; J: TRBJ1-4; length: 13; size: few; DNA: TGTGCCAGCAGCCAAGATGGGGGTGAAAAACTGTTTTTT; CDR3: CASSQDGGEKLFF
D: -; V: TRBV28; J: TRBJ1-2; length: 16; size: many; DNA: TGTGCCAGCGATGCCGGAGCCGCATCCAACTATCGTGGCTACACCTTC; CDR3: CASDAGAASNYRGYTF
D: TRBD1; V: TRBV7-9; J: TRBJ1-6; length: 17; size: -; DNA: TGTGCCAGCAGCTTAGCCTTGGGACAGGGGGCTCGCTCACCCCTCCACTTT; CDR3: CASSLALGQGARSPLHF
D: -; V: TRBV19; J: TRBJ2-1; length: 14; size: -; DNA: TGTGCCAGTAGTAAAGACCCGGACAGTTTAAAGCAGTTCTTC; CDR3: CASSKDPDSLKQFF
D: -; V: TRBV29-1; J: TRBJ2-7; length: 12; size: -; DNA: TGCAGCGTTGAATCACAGGACCTCGAGCAGTACTTC; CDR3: CSVESQDLEQYF
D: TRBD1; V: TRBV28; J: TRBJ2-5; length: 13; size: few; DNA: TGTGCCAGCACTGACAGGGGCCAAGAGACCCAGTACTTC; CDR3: CASTDRGQETQYF
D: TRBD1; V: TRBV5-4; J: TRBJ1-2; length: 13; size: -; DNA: TGTGCCAGCAGCTTCCAGGGGGCGCCTGGCTACACCTTC; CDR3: CASSFQGAPGYTF
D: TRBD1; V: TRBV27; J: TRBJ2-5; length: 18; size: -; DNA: TGTGCCAGCAGTTTATACTACCTCGCGGCAGGGGGCCCGGAGACCCAGTACTTC; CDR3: CASSLYYLAAGGPETQYF
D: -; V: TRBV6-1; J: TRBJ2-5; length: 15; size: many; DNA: TGTGCCGACGAGATTCTTGCAGGAGGAAGAGAGACCCAGTACTTC; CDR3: CADEILAGGRETQYF
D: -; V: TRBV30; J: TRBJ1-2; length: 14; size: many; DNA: TGTGCCTGGAGTGTCGGCCGAGTTAACTATGGCTACACCTTC; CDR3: CAWSVGRVNYGYTF
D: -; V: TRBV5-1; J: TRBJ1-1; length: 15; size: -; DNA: TGCGCCAGCAGCTTGCAGGATCCCTTTAACACTGAAGCTTTCTTT; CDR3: CASSLQDPFNTEAFF
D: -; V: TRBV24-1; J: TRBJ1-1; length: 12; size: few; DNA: TGTGCCACCAGTGACTCCCGGGGACGAGCTTTCTTT; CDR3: CATSDSRGRAFF
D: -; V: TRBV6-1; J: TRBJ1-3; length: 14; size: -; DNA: TGTGCCAGCAGTGCCGGGACCTCCGGAAACACCATATATTTT; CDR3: CASSAGTSGNTIYF
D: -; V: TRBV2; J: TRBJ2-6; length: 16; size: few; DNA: TGTGCCAGCAGTGACTCCGGGGGCCTTGGGGCCAACGTCCTGACTTTC; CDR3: CASSDSGGLGANVLTF
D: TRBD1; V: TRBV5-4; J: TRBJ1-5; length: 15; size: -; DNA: TGTGCCAGCAGATTTACCGGGACAGGCCGTCCGCCCCAGCATTTT; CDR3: CASRFTGTGRPPQHF
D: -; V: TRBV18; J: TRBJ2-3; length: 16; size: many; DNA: TGTGCCAGCTCACCCGCTCTAGCTCTGGGTGGAGATACGCAGTATTTT; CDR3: CASSPALALGGDTQYF
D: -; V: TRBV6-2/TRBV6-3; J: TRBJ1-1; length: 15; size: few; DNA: TGTGCCAGCAGTCCTGCGGGGGGCGTGAACACTGAAGCTTTCTTT; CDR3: CASSPAGGVNTEAFF
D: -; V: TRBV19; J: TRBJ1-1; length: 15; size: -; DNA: TGTGCCAGTAGTATCAACCCGACAGGGAACACTGAAGCTTTCTTT; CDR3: CASSINPTGNTEAFF
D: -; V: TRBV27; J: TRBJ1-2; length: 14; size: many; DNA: TGTGCCAGCAGTTTACGTAGGGATAGCGCTGGCTACACCTTC; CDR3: CASSLRRDSAGYTF
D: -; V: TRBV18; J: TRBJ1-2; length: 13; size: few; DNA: TGTGCCAGCTCACCGTCTGAATCATATGGCTACACCTTC; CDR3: CASSPSESYGYTF
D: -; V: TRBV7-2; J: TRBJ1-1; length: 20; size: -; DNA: TGTGCCAGCAGTCTAGGGCTAGCGGGGGGACGGGGGGAGGGGATCGCTGAAGCTTTCTTT; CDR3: CASSLGLAGGRGEGIAEAFF
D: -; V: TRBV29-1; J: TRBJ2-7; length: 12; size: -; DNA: TGCAGCGTTCTTCGTTCACGGGACGAGCAGTACTTC; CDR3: CSVLRSRDEQYF
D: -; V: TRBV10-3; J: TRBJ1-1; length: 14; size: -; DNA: TGTGCCATCAGTGGGGCGGGGGCGCGGACTGAAGCTTTCTTT; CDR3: CAISGAGARTEAFF
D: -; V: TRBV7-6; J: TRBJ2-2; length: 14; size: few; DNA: TGTGCCAGCAGCTTAAGGTGGAACACCGGGGAGCTGTTTTTT; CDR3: CASSLRWNTGELFF
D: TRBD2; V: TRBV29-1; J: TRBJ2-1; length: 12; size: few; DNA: TGCAGCGTCCGCGGGGGGGCGGATGAGCAGTTCTTC; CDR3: CSVRGGADEQFF
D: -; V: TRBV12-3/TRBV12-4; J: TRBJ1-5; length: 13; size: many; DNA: TGTGCCAGCAACTTCCAGAGGAATCAGCCCCAGCATTTT; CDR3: CASNFQRNQPQHF
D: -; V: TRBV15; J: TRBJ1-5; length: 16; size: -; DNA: TGTGCCACCAGCAGAAGTCGGGGTTCCGGCAATCAGCCCCAGCATTTT; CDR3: CATSRSRGSGNQPQHF
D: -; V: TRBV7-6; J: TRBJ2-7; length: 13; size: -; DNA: TGTGCCAGCAGCGACGACAGGTTGGCGGAGCAGTACTTC; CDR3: CASSDDRLAEQYF